This T cell receptor (beta chain) is drawn from a study of control samples from healthy donors and cancer patients. Some clones are missing from TCRdb's copy, which holds only in-frame ones; the method was immunoSEQ multiplex PCR. This table has under 110,000 clones, around 88% appearing once. Deletions cut 6 bases from V and 5 bases from J, with 8 bases between. The CDR3 covers 12 residues. Per the germline V gene, CDR1 is MDHEN and CDR2 is SYDVKM. The receptor was isolated from a man younger than 40 in good health. The genes are TRBV28 and TRBJ1-5; D not resolved. The sequenced sample consisted of blood. This chain's CDR3 is CASSLTHQPQHF. In DNA, the CDR3 is TGTGCCAGCAGCCTTACCCATCAGCCCCAGCATTTT.